Shown below are 5 T cell receptor beta chains from a single sample sequenced in a study of cytomegalovirus exposure and HLA in healthy donors. 60 Vbeta and 13 Jbeta primers were used in PCR. Sequencing was performed with immunoSEQ multiplex PCR; in TCRdb, only in-frame clones are kept and a portion is missing. This repertoire shows 200,000 or so clones, 82% found once; its top ten account for 0.098%. The sequenced material came from PBMCs. These receptors all come from a boy aged 2-9 years in good health and CMV-seronegative.

The V call is TRBV18, the J call TRBJ2-2; 7 nucleotides line up with TRBD1. This CDR3 spans 15 amino acids. Germline V gene sequence: CDR1 KGHSH, CDR2 LQKENI. V was pared by 4 bases and J by 2 bases, with 4 bases of the junction left unmatched. CDR3 residues: CASSRGTANTGELFF. The CDR3 DNA sequence: TGTGCCAGCTCACGGGGGACAGCCAACACCGGGGAGCTGTTTTTT.

This clone was counted between two and nine times. V is TRBV4-3 and J is TRBJ1-3, with 7 bases identical to TRBD1. The length of the CDR3 is 16 residues. The germline gives CDR1 LGHNA, CDR2 YSLEER. J was trimmed by 0 bases and V by 4 bases; bases with no gene match: 6. CDR3: CASSPSRDSSGNTIYF. The DNA for the CDR3 is TGCGCCAGCAGCCCTTCCCGGGACAGCTCTGGAAACACCATATATTTT.

The chain couples TRBV9 to TRBJ2-7, with 7 bases lining up with TRBD1. CDR1 and CDR2 from the germline V gene are SGDLS and YYNGEE. With V trimmed by 0 bases and J by 1 base, 7 bases remained unmatched. The CDR3 runs to 16 residues. The CDR3 reads CASSVEGRGFSYEQYF. The CDR3 DNA reads TGTGCCAGCAGCGTAGAAGGCAGGGGGTTTTCCTACGAGCAGTACTTC.

The chain carries TRBV7-8 and TRBJ2-5; the match to TRBD2 covers 10 bases. Trimming removed 4 bases from V and 5 bases from J; junction bases left unmatched: 10. Germline V gives CDR1 SGHVS, CDR2 FQNEAQ. CDR3 length: 16 amino acids. DNA for the CDR3: TGTGCCAGCAGCTCCAAAAGTCAGCGGGGGGGCGAGACCCAGTACTTC. The encoded protein is CASSSKSQRGGETQYF.

V and J are TRBV7-9 and TRBJ2-5, with a tentative D call TRBD2 (6 bases). Germline lookup yields CDR1 SEHNR and CDR2 FQNEAQ (reference sequence). The CDR3 is made up of 13 amino acids. V was clipped by 2 bases and J by 5 bases, with 9 bases between them. The CDR3 DNA follows: TGTGCCAGCAGCTTACGCGGGGCTGAGACCCAGTACTTC. Protein product: CASSLRGAETQYF.